The rows below give T cell receptor beta chains drawn from one sample of a study of T-cell reconstitution after alpha-beta-depleted transplantation in children. TCRdb re-derived calls from the PCR reads in MiXCR, one entry per CDR3 protein. The table records about 900,000 distinct CDR3 sequences, about 31% of them present only once. The sequences come from PBMCs, mostly from graft donor cells, collected 360 days after TCRalphabeta/CD19-depleted stem cell transplant. The receptors originated from a boy younger than two who had a stem cell transplant for SCID, so the T cells may come from the graft donor. CDR3s include the opening cysteine and the closing phenylalanine or tryptophan. D genes are given only for firm matches. The listing skips clone size in some rows; elsewhere it reads once, few, many or a size class.

TRBJ1-1 | TRBV9 | once | TRBD1 | TGTGCCAGCAGCGCGCTCGACAGGGCTGAAGCTTTCTTT | CASSALDRAEAFF
TRBJ2-7 | TRBV28 | NA | NA | TGTGCCAGCACAAAACAGGTCTCCTACGAGCAGTACTTC | CASTKQVSYEQYF
TRBJ2-1 | TRBV20-1 | few | NA | TGCAGTGCTATGGGAAGGAGTGAGCAGTTCTTC | CSAMGRSEQFF
TRBJ1-3 | TRBV29-1 | few | NA | TGCAGCCGGACAAGGGAAAGTAGGTTAAGAAACACCATATATTTT | CSRTRESRLRNTIYF
TRBJ2-7 | TRBV7-2 | NA | NA | TGTGCCAGCAGCTCCTACCTTACAACCTACGAGCAGTACTTC | CASSSYLTTYEQYF
TRBJ2-2 | TRBV4-1 | NA | NA | TGCGCCAGCAGCCAAGGTCTGGCGACAACGAACACCGGGGAGCTGTTTTTT | CASSQGLATTNTGELFF
TRBJ2-5 | TRBV2 | few | NA | TGTGCCAGCAGCCGGGATATAGAAGAGACCCAGTACTTC | CASSRDIEETQYF
TRBJ2-1 | TRBV27 | NA | TRBD2 | TGTGCCAGCAGGGGGGGGACCCCTCTTAGATTGGGTGAGCAGTTCTTC | CASRGGTPLRLGEQFF
TRBJ1-1 | TRBV11-2 | NA | TRBD1 | TGTGCCAGCAGCTTAGGGCATCGGACAGGGTTTGCTTTCTTT | CASSLGHRTGFAFF
TRBJ1-2 | TRBV29-1 | NA | NA | TGCAGCGTGGCCTCGGGTGGGCCCTATGGCTACACCTTC | CSVASGGPYGYTF
TRBJ2-5 | TRBV7-3 | NA | TRBD2 | TGTGCCAGCAGCTTAACGCCGGGACTAGCGGGGAAAGAGACCCAGTACTTC | CASSLTPGLAGKETQYF
TRBJ2-2 | TRBV5-1 | many | NA | TGTGCCAGCAGCTTGCGAACCGGGCCCAACACCGGGGAGCTGTTTTTT | CASSLRTGPNTGELFF
TRBJ1-6 | TRBV20-1 | few | TRBD1 | TGCAGTGCCCCGCCGCGGCAGGGGGTAACTAGCTCCTATAATTCACCCCTCCACTTT | CSAPPRQGVTSSYNSPLHF
TRBJ1-4 | TRBV6-2/TRBV6-3 | NA | NA | TGTGCCAGCAAAAGAAGGGCTGAAAAACTGTTTTTT | CASKRRAEKLFF
TRBJ1-6 | TRBV20-1 | NA | NA | TGCAGTGCTAGGGAATCTCGGACGCGGAATTCACCCCTCCACTTT | CSARESRTRNSPLHF
TRBJ2-7 | TRBV18 | NA | NA | TGTGCCAGCTCACATGTTTACGGGGGCCCCTCTGAGGAGCAGTACTTC | CASSHVYGGPSEEQYF
TRBJ2-7 | TRBV7-9 | many | NA | TGTGCCAGCAGCCGGGGAGCCTCCTACGAGCAGTACTTC | CASSRGASYEQYF
TRBJ2-3 | TRBV5-1 | few | NA | TGCGCCAGTAAAGTGGGAGATACGCAGTATTTT | CASKVGDTQYF
TRBJ2-1 | TRBV15 | few | TRBD2 | TGTGCCACCAGCAGATTAACCGGGACTAGCGGGCCTCGCAATGAGCAGTTCTTC | CATSRLTGTSGPRNEQFF
TRBJ2-1 | TRBV29-1 | NA | TRBD1 | TGCAGCGCCCGGACAGGGGGCCGGTATAGGGATGAGCAGTTCTTC | CSARTGGRYRDEQFF
TRBJ2-5 | TRBV5-1 | few | TRBD2 | TGCGCCAGCAGCTCCGGACAGCGGGGGGGCCTGGAGACCCAGTACTTC | CASSSGQRGGLETQYF
TRBJ2-3 | TRBV7-3 | NA | NA | TGTGCCAGCAGCTTAACGGGGCTAGCAGGGAGCACAGATACGCAGTATTTT | CASSLTGLAGSTDTQYF
TRBJ2-3 | TRBV6-5 | few | TRBD2 | TGTGCCAGCAGTTACTCCCAGCGGGGGGGTAGGGATACGCAGTATTTT | CASSYSQRGGRDTQYF
TRBJ2-3 | TRBV20-1 | NA | TRBD1 | TGCAGTGCTTATACCGACAGGGAGAGAACAGATACGCAGTATTTT | CSAYTDRERTDTQYF
TRBJ2-7 | TRBV7-2 | few | NA | TGTGCCAGCAGCTTAGTTGACGGACCCTACGAGCAGTACTTC | CASSLVDGPYEQYF
TRBJ1-3 | TRBV11-2 | few | NA | TGTGCCAGCAGCCTTCCTCCGGGATACACTGGAAACACCATATATTTT | CASSLPPGYTGNTIYF
TRBJ2-2 | TRBV28 | NA | TRBD2 | TGTGCCAGCAGACCGGGACTAAACACCGGGGAGCTGTTTTTT | CASRPGLNTGELFF
TRBJ2-1 | TRBV3-1 | NA | TRBD2 | TGTGCCAGCAGCCTGACTAGCGGGGGGCCACTAGTAGATGAGCAGTTCTTC | CASSLTSGGPLVDEQFF
TRBJ2-5 | TRBV20-1 | NA | NA | TGCAGTGCTAGAGTCTGGGCGGAAGAGACCCAGTACTTC | CSARVWAEETQYF
TRBJ2-3 | TRBV20-1 | NA | TRBD1 | TGCAGTGCTAGCCCGACAGGGGCCCCTGCAGATACGCAGTATTTT | CSASPTGAPADTQYF
TRBJ2-3 | TRBV24-1 | NA | TRBD1 | TGTGCCACCAGTGAGCCCGGACAGGGCACAGATACGCAGTATTTT | CATSEPGQGTDTQYF
TRBJ2-7 | TRBV3-1 | NA | NA | TGTGCCAGCAGCCAACTTGGGAGACCCTACGAGCAGTACTTC | CASSQLGRPYEQYF
TRBJ2-6 | TRBV12-3/TRBV12-4 | few | NA | TGTGCCAGCAGTTTTCTGACCTCTGGGGCCAACGTCCTGACTTTC | CASSFLTSGANVLTF
TRBJ2-3 | TRBV7-2 | many | NA | TGTGCCAGCAGCCTCATACCAGATACGCAGTATTTT | CASSLIPDTQYF
TRBJ2-7 | TRBV28 | NA | TRBD1 | TGTGCCAGCAGCCGACAGGGGTACCCTTCCTACGAGCAGTACTTC | CASSRQGYPSYEQYF
TRBJ2-5 | TRBV20-1 | few | TRBD2 | TGCAGTGCTGGAGCGGGGAGCCAAGAGACCCAGTACTTC | CSAGAGSQETQYF
TRBJ2-3 | TRBV20-1 | few | TRBD1 | TGCAGTGCTAGCCAACTTGACAGGGGAGATCCAGATACGCAGTATTTT | CSASQLDRGDPDTQYF
TRBJ2-3 | TRBV20-1 | NA | NA | TGCAGTGCTATTAAACAGGGCGGCACAGATACGCAGTATTTT | CSAIKQGGTDTQYF
TRBJ1-2 | TRBV7-9 | NA | NA | TGTGCCAGCAGCCCAAGAGGGGTCCCAAACTATGGCTACACCTTC | CASSPRGVPNYGYTF
TRBJ1-4 | TRBV3-1 | NA | TRBD1 | TGTGCCAGCAGCCTGAGACAGGGCCATGAAAAACTGTTTTTT | CASSLRQGHEKLFF
TRBJ1-5 | TRBV9 | few | NA | TGTGCCAGCAGCGTAGACGGGGTTAGCAATCAGCCCCAGCATTTT | CASSVDGVSNQPQHF
TRBJ1-1 | TRBV6-5 | many | NA | TGTGCCAGCAGTTACGCAGGGTGGGTGAACACTGAAGCTTTCTTT | CASSYAGWVNTEAFF
TRBJ2-1 | TRBV3-1 | NA | NA | TGTGCCAGCAGCCAAGGAGTCGGCAGGGGGGGCGATGAGCAGTTCTTC | CASSQGVGRGGDEQFF
TRBJ2-5 | TRBV20-1 | NA | TRBD1 | TGCAGTGCTACTCCCGGGACAGGGTTCCAAGAGACCCAGTACTTC | CSATPGTGFQETQYF
TRBJ1-3 | TRBV12-3/TRBV12-4 | NA | NA | TGTGCCAGCAGCCACAGGGTGCCGATCTCTGGAAACACCATATATTTT | CASSHRVPISGNTIYF
TRBJ2-5 | TRBV3-1 | few | NA | TGTGCCAGCAGCCAACACCTCGGGGAAGAGACCCAGTACTTC | CASSQHLGEETQYF
TRBJ1-1 | TRBV5-8 | few | NA | TGTGCCAGCAGCCTGCAGCGGGCAGGCGGGGCTTTCTTT | CASSLQRAGGAFF
TRBJ2-4 | TRBV18 | few | NA | TGTGCCAGCTCACCACCGGGGGTCGGAAACATTCAGTACTTC | CASSPPGVGNIQYF
TRBJ1-2 | TRBV9 | NA | NA | TGTGCCAGCAGTACACCGGGATTCGGCGATGGCTACACCTTC | CASSTPGFGDGYTF
TRBJ2-7 | TRBV5-1 | NA | NA | TGCGCCAGCAGCTTGGGTAATCTAGAGGACGAGCAGTACTTC | CASSLGNLEDEQYF
TRBJ2-3 | TRBV30 | NA | NA | TGTGCCTGGAGTGGGGGGCTTAGCACAGATACGCAGTATTTT | CAWSGGLSTDTQYF
TRBJ2-1 | TRBV2 | NA | TRBD2 | TGTGCCAGCAGTGAAGCTAGGCTAGCGGGGGGAAATGAGCAGTTCTTC | CASSEARLAGGNEQFF
TRBJ2-7 | TRBV12-3/TRBV12-4 | few | TRBD1 | TGTGCCAGCAGGTCGACAGGGGGCTTCTACGAGCAGTACTTC | CASRSTGGFYEQYF
TRBJ2-7 | TRBV25-1 | NA | TRBD2 | TGTGCCAGCAGTGGGACTAGCGGGGGGACCTACGAGCAGTACTTC | CASSGTSGGTYEQYF